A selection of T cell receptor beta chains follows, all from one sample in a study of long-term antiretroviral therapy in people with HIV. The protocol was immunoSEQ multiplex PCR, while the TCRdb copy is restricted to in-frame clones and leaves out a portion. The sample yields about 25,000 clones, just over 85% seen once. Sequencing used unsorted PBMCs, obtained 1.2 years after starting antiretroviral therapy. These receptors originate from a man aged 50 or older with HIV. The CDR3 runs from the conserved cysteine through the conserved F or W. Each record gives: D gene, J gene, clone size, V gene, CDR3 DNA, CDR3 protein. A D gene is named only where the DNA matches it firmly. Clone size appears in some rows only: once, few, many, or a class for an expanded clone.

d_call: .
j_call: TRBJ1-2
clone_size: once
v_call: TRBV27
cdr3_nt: TGTGCCAGCAGTCCGCACAGGGCAGCTAACTATGGCTACACCTTC
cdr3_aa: CASSPHRAANYGYTF

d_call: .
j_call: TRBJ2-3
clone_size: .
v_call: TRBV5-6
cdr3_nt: TGTGCCAGCAGCACCGGGACTGCTTGGAGTACGCAGTATTTT
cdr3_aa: CASSTGTAWSTQYF

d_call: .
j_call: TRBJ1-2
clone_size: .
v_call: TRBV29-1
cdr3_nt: TGCAGCGTGGAAGGTTTGGGCACCCAAGGCTACACCTTC
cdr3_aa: CSVEGLGTQGYTF

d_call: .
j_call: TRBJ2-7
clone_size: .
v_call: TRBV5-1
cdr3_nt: TGCGCCAGCAGCTTGGGGGGCGTACGGGACGAGCAGTACTTC
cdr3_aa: CASSLGGVRDEQYF

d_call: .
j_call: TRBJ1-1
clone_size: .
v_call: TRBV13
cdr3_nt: TGTGCCAGCAGCAGTCCCGGGATGGGGAACACTGAAGCTTTCTTT
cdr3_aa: CASSSPGMGNTEAFF

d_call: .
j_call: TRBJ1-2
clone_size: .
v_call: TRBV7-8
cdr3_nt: TGTGCCAGCAGCTTTCTTTCGCGGCAGAATGGCTACACCTTC
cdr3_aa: CASSFLSRQNGYTF

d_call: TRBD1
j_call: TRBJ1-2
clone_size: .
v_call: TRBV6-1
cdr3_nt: TGTGCCAGCAGTGGCGGGACAGGCCATGGCTACACCTTC
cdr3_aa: CASSGGTGHGYTF

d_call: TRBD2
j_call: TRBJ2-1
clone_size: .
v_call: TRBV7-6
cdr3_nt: TGTGCCAGCAGCTTAGTTGCCGGGACTAGCGCCAGTCTATACAATGAGCAGTTCTTC
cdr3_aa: CASSLVAGTSASLYNEQFF

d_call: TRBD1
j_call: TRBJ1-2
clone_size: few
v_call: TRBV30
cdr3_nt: TGTGCCTGGAGTCCTCCCCGGACAGGGATGCCGTCCTATGGCTACACCTTC
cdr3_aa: CAWSPPRTGMPSYGYTF

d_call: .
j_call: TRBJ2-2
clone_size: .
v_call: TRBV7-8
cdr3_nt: TGTGCCAGCAGCTCTAGACCCCCAAATCCGAACACCGGGGAGCTGTTTTTT
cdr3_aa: CASSSRPPNPNTGELFF

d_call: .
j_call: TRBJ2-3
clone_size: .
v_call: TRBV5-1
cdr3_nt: TGCGCCAGCAGCTTTACGGGTAGAAAAACAGATACGCAGTATTTT
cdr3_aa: CASSFTGRKTDTQYF

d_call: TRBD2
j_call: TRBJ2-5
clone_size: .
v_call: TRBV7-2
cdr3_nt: TGTGCCAGCAGCCCACTAGCGGGGGTCCAAGAGACCCAGTACTTC
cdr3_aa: CASSPLAGVQETQYF

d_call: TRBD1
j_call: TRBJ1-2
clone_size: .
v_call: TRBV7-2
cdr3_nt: TGTGCCAGCAGCTCCCCCGGGACAGGGGGTGGCTACACCTTC
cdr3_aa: CASSSPGTGGGYTF

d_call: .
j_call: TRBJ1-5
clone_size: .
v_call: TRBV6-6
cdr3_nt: TGTGCCAGCTGGGTTGGTGGCAATCAGCCCCAGCATTTT
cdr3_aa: CASWVGGNQPQHF

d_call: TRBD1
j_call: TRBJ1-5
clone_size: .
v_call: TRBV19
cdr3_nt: TGTGCCAGTAGTATAGATCGTAGGGGGCGAGGCAATCAGCCCCAGCATTTT
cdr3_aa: CASSIDRRGRGNQPQHF

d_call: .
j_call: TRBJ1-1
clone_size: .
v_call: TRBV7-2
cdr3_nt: TGTGCCAGCAGCCTCCGTTGGGGCACTGAAGCTTTCTTT
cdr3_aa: CASSLRWGTEAFF

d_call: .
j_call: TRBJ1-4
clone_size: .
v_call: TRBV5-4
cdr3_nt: TGTGCCAGCAGCTTGGAGACGCGTGAAAAACTGTTTTTT
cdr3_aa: CASSLETREKLFF

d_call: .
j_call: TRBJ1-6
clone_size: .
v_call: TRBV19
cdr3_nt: TGTGCCAGTAGTATAGGAGGTTCACCCCTCCACTTT
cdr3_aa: CASSIGGSPLHF

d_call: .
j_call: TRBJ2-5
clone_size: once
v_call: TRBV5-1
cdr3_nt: TGCGCCAGCAGCCTAGGGGCTCAAGAGACCCAGTACTTC
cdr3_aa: CASSLGAQETQYF

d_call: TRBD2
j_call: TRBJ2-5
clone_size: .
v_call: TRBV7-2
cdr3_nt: TGTGCCAGCAGCTTAGAGATGATAGCGGGACGCCTCTCAGGAGAGACCCAGTACTTC
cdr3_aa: CASSLEMIAGRLSGETQYF

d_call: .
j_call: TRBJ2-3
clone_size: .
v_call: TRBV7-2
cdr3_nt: TGTGCCAGCAGCTTTAGAGATACGCAGTATTTT
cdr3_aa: CASSFRDTQYF

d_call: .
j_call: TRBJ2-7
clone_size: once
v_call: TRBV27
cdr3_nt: TGTGCCAGCAGTTTATCCCCGGACTACGAGCAGTACTTC
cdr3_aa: CASSLSPDYEQYF

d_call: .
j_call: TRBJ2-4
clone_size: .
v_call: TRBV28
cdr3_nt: TGTGCCAGCAGCGTTCCGGGACACACAATCGGGAACATTCAGTACTTC
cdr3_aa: CASSVPGHTIGNIQYF